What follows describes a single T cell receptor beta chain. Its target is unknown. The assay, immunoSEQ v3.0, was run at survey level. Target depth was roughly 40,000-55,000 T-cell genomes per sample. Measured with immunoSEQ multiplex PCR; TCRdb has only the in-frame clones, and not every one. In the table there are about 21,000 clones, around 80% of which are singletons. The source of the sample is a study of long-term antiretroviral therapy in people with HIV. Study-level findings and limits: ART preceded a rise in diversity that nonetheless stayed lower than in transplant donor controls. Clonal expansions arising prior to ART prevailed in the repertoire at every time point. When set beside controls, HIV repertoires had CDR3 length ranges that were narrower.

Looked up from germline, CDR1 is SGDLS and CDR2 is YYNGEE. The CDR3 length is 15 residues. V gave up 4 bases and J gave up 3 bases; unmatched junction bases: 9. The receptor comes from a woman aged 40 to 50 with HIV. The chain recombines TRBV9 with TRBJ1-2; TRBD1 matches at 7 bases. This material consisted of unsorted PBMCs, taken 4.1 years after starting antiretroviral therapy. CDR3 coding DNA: TGTGCCAGCAGCTCGAGACAGGGACCCTACTATGGCTACACCTTC. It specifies CASSSRQGPYYGYTF.